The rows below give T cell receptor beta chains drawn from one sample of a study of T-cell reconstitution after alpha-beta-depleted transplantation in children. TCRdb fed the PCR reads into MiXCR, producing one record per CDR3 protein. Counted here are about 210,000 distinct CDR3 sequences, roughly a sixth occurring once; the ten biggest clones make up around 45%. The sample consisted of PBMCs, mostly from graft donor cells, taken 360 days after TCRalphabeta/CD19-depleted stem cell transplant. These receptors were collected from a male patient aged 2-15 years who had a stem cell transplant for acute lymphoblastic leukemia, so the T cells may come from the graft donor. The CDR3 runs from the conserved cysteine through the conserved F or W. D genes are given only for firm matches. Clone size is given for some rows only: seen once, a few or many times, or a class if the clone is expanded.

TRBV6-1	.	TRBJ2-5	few	TGTGCCAGCAGTGCGGCAGGCCAAGAGACCCAGTACTTC	CASSAAGQETQYF
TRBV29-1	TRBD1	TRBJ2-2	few	TGCAGCGTGGGGGACCGGACAGGGGGTCTCGGGGAGCTGTTTTTT	CSVGDRTGGLGELFF
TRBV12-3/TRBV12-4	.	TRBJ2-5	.	TGTGCCAGCAACCCGACAGGACAAGGGACCCAGTACTTC	CASNPTGQGTQYF
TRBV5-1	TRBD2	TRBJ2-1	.	TGCGCCAGCAGCTACGAAACGCCGGGACTAGCGGGGGGACACAATGAGCAGTTCTTC	CASSYETPGLAGGHNEQFF
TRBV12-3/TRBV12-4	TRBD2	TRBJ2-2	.	TGTGCCAGCATCGAGGGACTAGCCAAGAACACCGGGGAGCTGTTTTTT	CASIEGLAKNTGELFF
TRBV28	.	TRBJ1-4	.	TGTGCCAGCAGTGACACTCGGGACAACAGTGAAAAACTGTTTTTT	CASSDTRDNSEKLFF
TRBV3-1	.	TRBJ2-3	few	TGTGCCAGCAGCCAAGATCTCTCTACTAGCACAGATACGCAGTATTTT	CASSQDLSTSTDTQYF
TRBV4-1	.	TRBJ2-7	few	TGCGCCAGCGGGGATCAGGAGCAGTACTTC	CASGDQEQYF
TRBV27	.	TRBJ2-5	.	TGTGCCAGCAGTGTGCCCGGACTCGGAGAGACCCAGTACTTC	CASSVPGLGETQYF
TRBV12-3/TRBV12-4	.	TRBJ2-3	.	TGTGCCAGCGGAAACACATACAGCACAGATACGCAGTATTTT	CASGNTYSTDTQYF
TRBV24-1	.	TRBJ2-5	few	TGTGCCACCAGTGGGTACGAAGAGACCCAGTACTTC	CATSGYEETQYF
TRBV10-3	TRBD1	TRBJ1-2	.	TGTGCCACCAGACCGGGACAGGGTGGGTCTAACTATGGCTACACCTTC	CATRPGQGGSNYGYTF
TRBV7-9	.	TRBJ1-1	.	TGTGCCAGCAGCCTTGTTGCCGGACACCTGAACACTGAAGCTTTCTTT	CASSLVAGHLNTEAFF
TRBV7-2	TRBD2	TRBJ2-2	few	TGTGCCAGCAGCTTAGTTGCACTAGCGGGGAGCACCGGGGAGCTGTTTTTT	CASSLVALAGSTGELFF
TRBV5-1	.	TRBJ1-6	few	TGCGCCAGCAGCTTGAACGGTGATTCACCCCTCCACTTT	CASSLNGDSPLHF
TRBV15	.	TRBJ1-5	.	TGTGCCACCAGCAGCTTATCAGGGGAGGGCAATCAGCCCCAGCATTTT	CATSSLSGEGNQPQHF
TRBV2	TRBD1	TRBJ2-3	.	TGTGCCATACCCTCGGGGACAGGGGCCACAGATACGCAGTATTTT	CAIPSGTGATDTQYF
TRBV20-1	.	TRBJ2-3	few	TGCAGTGCTAGAGCCAGGGAGTCTAGCACAGATACGCAGTATTTT	CSARARESSTDTQYF
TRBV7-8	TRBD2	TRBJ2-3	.	TGTGCCAGCAGCTTATGGGGACTAGCGGGGGCCGTAGGCACAGATACGCAGTATTTT	CASSLWGLAGAVGTDTQYF
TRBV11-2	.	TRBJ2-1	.	TGTGCCAGCAGCCCTAAACAGGGTCCAGGTCCTTACAATGAGCAGTTCTTC	CASSPKQGPGPYNEQFF
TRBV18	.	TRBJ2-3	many	TGTGCCAGCCATAGGGCGGGACGGCTATCCACAGATACGCAGTATTTT	CASHRAGRLSTDTQYF
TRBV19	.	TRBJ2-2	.	TGTGCCAGTAAAGTTCTGGGGGGAGAAACCCCCGGGGAGCTGTTTTTT	CASKVLGGETPGELFF
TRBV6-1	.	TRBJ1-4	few	TGTGCCAGCAGTGAACGCAATCCCGGGACCCACTCCGGGGAAAAACTGTTTTTT	CASSERNPGTHSGEKLFF
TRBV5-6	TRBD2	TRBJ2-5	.	TGTGCCAGCAGCTTGAAGGGACTAGCGGGGGGAGAGACCCAGTACTTC	CASSLKGLAGGETQYF
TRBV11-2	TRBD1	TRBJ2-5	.	TGTGCCAGCAGGCATTCCGGGACAGGGAACCAAGAGACCCAGTACTTC	CASRHSGTGNQETQYF
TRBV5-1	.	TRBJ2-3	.	TGCGCCAGCAGCTTGACCGGCGCTGATACGCAGTATTTT	CASSLTGADTQYF
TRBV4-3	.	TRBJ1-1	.	TGCGCCAGCAGCCAAGCTCGAAACCAGAACACTGAAGCTTTCTTT	CASSQARNQNTEAFF
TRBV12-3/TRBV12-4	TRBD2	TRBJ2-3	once	TGTGCCACCGCGCAGCGGGGGGACCCTAGCACAGATACGCAGTATTTT	CATAQRGDPSTDTQYF
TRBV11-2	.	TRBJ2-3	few	TGTGCCAGCAGCTTAGGTATCGGAGTTACAGATACGCAGTATTTT	CASSLGIGVTDTQYF
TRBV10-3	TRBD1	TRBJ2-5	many	TGTGCCATCAGTGGGACAGGGGGCCAAGAGACCCAGTACTTC	CAISGTGGQETQYF
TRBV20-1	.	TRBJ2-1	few	TGCAGTGCTAGACACGCTTCCGGACAGCAGTTCTTC	CSARHASGQQFF
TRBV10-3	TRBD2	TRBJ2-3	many	TGTGCCATCAGTGAGTCCCCAGCGGGGGGCACAGATACGCAGTATTTT	CAISESPAGGTDTQYF
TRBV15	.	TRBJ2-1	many	TGTGCCACCAGCGACGGCGGTGAGCAGTTCTTC	CATSDGGEQFF
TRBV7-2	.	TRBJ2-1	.	TGTGCCAGCAGCCGGTCCAAAGCCTTGGGTGAGCAGTTCTTC	CASSRSKALGEQFF
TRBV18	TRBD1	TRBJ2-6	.	TGTGCCAGCTCCTTGGACAGGGTAGGCGTCCTGACTTTC	CASSLDRVGVLTF
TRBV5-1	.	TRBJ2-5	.	TGCGCCAGCAGCTTGGAGATAGGGGAGACCCAGTACTTC	CASSLEIGETQYF
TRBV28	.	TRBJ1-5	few	TGTGCCAGCAGTTTCAGGGGATACCAGCCCCAGCATTTT	CASSFRGYQPQHF
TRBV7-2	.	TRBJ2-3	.	TGTGCCAGCAGCTTAACCAGTATCAGGGGGGGAGATACGCAGTATTTT	CASSLTSIRGGDTQYF
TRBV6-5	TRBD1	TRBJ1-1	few	TGTGCCAGCAGTTCACAGGGGATGAACACTGAAGCTTTCTTT	CASSSQGMNTEAFF
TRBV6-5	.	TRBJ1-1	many	TGTGCCAGCAGTTCCTGGGGGGAAAACACTGAAGCTTTCTTT	CASSSWGENTEAFF
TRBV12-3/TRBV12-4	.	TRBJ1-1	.	TGTGCCAGCAGTTTGCGGACAGCCCAGAACACTGAAGCTTTCTTT	CASSLRTAQNTEAFF
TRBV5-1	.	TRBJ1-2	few	TGCGCCAGCAGCTTGTGGGTAGGGATGGCGACTAACTATGGCTACACCTTC	CASSLWVGMATNYGYTF
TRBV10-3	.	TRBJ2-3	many	TGTGCCAGCGAGGTGGGGCGGGCCACAGATACGCAGTATTTT	CASEVGRATDTQYF
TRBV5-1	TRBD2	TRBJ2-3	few	TGCGCCAGCTTCACTAGCGGGGGTTTCACAGATACGCAGTATTTT	CASFTSGGFTDTQYF
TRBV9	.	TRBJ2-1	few	TGTGCCAGCAGCGCCGATCGGGGTGAGCAGTTCTTC	CASSADRGEQFF
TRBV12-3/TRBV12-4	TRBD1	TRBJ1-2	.	TGTGCCTGCAGTTTAGACAGGGGGCTTGGGTTTGTATTTAATGGCTACACCTTC	CACSLDRGLGFVFNGYTF
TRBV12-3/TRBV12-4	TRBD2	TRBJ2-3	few	TGTGCCAGCAGTCGTGCGGGGGGTTCAGATACGCAGTATTTT	CASSRAGGSDTQYF
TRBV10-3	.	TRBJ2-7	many	TGTGCCATCCCCAGGGTTCGGGGGACTGACGAGCAGTACTTC	CAIPRVRGTDEQYF
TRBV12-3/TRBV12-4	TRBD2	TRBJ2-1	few	TGTGCCAGCAGCCCAAGAGGCGGGAGGCTATACAATGAGCAGTTCTTC	CASSPRGGRLYNEQFF
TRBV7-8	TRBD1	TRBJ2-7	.	TGTGCCAGCAGCTTAACCACCGGGACAGGGTCCTACGAGCAGTACTTC	CASSLTTGTGSYEQYF
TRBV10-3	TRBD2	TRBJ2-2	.	TGTGCCATCCGACTAGCCTGGGGAGAAGTAACCGGGGAGCTGTTTTTT	CAIRLAWGEVTGELFF
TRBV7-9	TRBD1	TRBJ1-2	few	TGTGCCAGCAGCCCACTCCGGGACAGGGGTGGCTACACCTTC	CASSPLRDRGGYTF